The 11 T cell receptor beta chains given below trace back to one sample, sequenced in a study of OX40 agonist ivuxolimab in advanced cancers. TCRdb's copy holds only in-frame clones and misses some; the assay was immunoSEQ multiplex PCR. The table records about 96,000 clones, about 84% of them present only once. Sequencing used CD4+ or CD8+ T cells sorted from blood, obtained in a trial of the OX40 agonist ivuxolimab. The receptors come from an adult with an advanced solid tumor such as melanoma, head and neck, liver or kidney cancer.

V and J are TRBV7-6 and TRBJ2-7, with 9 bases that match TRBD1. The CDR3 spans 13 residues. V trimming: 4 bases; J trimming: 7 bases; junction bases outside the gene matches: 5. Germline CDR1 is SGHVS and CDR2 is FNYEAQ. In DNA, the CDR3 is TGTGCCAGCAGCTCCGGACAGGGGAGAGAGCAGTACTTC. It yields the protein CASSSGQGREQYF.

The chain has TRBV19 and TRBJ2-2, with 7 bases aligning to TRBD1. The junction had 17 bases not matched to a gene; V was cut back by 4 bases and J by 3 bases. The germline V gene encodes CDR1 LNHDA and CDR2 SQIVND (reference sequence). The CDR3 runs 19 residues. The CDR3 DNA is TGTGCCAGTAGTACTCTTGGGGCCCTACAGGGGTCTGACACCGGGGAGCTGTTTTTT. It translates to CASSTLGALQGSDTGELFF.

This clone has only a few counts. CDR3 nucleotides: TGTGCCAGCCGAGGGCCGGGAGGAAACACTGAAGCTTTCTTT. The encoded protein is CASRGPGGNTEAFF. The chain joins TRBV5-4 to TRBJ1-1, with D unresolved. With 7 bases removed from V and 2 bases from J, the gap between germline ends came to 15 bases. The CDR3 sequence is 14 residues long. Germline V gene sequence: CDR1 SGHNT, CDR2 YYREEE (reference sequence).

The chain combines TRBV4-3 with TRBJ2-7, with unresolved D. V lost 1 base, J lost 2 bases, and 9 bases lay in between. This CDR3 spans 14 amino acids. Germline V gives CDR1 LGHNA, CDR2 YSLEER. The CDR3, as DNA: TGCGCCAGCAGCCAAGCACAGACCACCTACGAGCAGTACTTC. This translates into CASSQAQTTYEQYF.

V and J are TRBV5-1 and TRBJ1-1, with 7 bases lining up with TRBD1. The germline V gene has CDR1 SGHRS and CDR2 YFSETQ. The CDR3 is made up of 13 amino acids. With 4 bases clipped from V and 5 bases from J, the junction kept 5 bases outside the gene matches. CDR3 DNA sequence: TGCGCCAGCAGCCCCAGGGGGTGGACTGAAGCTTTCTTT. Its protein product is CASSPRGWTEAFF.

The CDR3 sequence: CSVVDGRETQYF. Written as DNA, the CDR3 is TGCAGCGTTGTGGACGGACGGGAGACCCAGTACTTC. The chain links TRBV29-1 to TRBJ2-5; no reliable D call. V lost 4 bases to trimming and J lost 5 bases, with 11 bases between them. CDR1 and CDR2 (germline): SQVTM, ANQGSEA. The CDR3 length is 12 residues.

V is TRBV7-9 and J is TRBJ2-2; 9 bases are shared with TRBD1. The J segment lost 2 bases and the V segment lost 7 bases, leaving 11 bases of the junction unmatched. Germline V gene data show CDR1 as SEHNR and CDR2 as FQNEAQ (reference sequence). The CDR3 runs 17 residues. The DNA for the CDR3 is TGTGCCAGCAACACAAAGGGGGGACAGGGAAACACCGGGGAGCTGTTTTTT. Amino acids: CASNTKGGQGNTGELFF. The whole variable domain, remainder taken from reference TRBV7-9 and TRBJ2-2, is DTGVSQNPRHKITKRGQNVTFRCDPISEHNRLYWYRQTLGQGPEFLTYFQNEAQLEKSRLLSDRFSAERPKGSFSTLEIQRTEQGDSAMYLCASNTKGGQGNTGELFFGEGSRLTVL.

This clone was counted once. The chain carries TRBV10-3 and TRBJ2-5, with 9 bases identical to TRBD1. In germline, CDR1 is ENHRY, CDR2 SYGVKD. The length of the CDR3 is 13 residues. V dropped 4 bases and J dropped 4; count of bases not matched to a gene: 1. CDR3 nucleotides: TGTGCCATCAGTGCGACAGGGGGAGAGACCCAGTACTTC. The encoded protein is CAISATGGETQYF.

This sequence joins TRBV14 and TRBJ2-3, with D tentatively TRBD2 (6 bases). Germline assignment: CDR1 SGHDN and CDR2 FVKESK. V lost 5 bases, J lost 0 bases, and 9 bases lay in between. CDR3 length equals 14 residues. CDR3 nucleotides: TGTGCCAGCAGCGGGGACTCAAGCACAGATACGCAGTATTTT. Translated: CASSGDSSTDTQYF.

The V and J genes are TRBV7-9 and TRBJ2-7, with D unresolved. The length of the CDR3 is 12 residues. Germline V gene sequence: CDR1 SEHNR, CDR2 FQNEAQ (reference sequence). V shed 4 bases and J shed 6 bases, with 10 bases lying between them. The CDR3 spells CASSYRSPEQYF. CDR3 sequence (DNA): TGTGCCAGCAGCTATAGAAGCCCCGAGCAGTACTTC. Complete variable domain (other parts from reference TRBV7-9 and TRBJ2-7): DTGVSQNPRHKITKRGQNVTFRCDPISEHNRLYWYRQTLGQGPEFLTYFQNEAQLEKSRLLSDRFSAERPKGSFSTLEIQRTEQGDSAMYLCASSYRSPEQYFGPGTRLTVT.

CDR3 sequence (DNA): TGTGCCAGCAGTTCCCGGGACAGGGGTACCTACGAGCAGTACTTC. This encodes CASSSRDRGTYEQYF. The V gene is TRBV6-5, the J gene TRBJ2-7; 10 bases map to TRBD1. Germline V lookup: CDR1 MNHEY, CDR2 SVGAGI. The J segment lost 2 bases and the V segment lost 4 bases, leaving 5 bases of the junction unmatched. The CDR3 has 15 amino acids.